The 14 T cell receptor beta chains given below trace back to one sample, sequenced in a study of blood T cell repertoires in COVID-19. Sequenced by immunoSEQ multiplex PCR; TCRdb stores in-frame clones only, minus some. The sample yields about 350,000 clones, more than 85% seen once. Material: PBMCs or T cells enriched from blood (not recorded which). These receptors were taken from a woman aged 25 to 39 who had recovered from COVID-19.

The V call is TRBV7-8, the J call TRBJ2-7, with TRBD1 identical over 9 bases. Germline CDR1 and CDR2: SGHVS and FQNEAQ. This CDR3 spans 15 amino acids. V lost 5 bases and J lost 2; bases outside the gene matches: 7. The DNA of the CDR3 is TGTGCCAGCAGCCGACCCGGGACAGGGACCTACGAGCAGTACTTC. The encoded protein is CASSRPGTGTYEQYF. Looking up the rest from reference TRBV7-8 and TRBJ2-7 gives the full variable domain: GAGVSQSPRYKVAKRGQDVALRCDPISGHVSLFWYQQALGQGPEFLTYFQNEAQLDKSGLPSDRFFAERPEGSVSTLKIQRTQQEDSAVYLCASSRPGTGTYEQYFGPGTRLTVT.

This sequence joins TRBV4-3 and TRBJ1-1; 10 bases fit TRBD1. CDR3 length equals 16 residues. From germline, CDR1 is LGHNA and CDR2 YSLEER. V trimming: 3 bases; J trimming: 4 bases; junction bases outside the gene matches: 8. As DNA, the CDR3 is TGCGCCAGCAGCCAGGTCATCGGGACAGGGGTCACTGAAGCTTTCTTT. This translates into CASSQVIGTGVTEAFF.

The J gene is TRBJ2-3, the V gene TRBV6-6, with D unclear. V was cut by 0 bases and J by 1 base, with 11 bases left in between. Germline CDR1 reads MNHNY; CDR2 reads SVGAGI (reference sequence). CDR3 length: 16 residues. CDR3 residues: CASSYSSLGGTDTQYF. In DNA form, the CDR3 reads TGTGCCAGCAGTTACTCATCCCTAGGTGGCACAGATACGCAGTATTTT.

The rearrangement uses TRBV24-1 and TRBJ1-1, with TRBD1 matching over 8 bases. V shed 3 bases and J 3 bases; nucleotides not matched to a gene: 5. The CDR3 runs 15 residues. Germline V gene sequence: CDR1 KGHDR, CDR2 SFDVKD. CDR3 bases: TGTGCCACCAGTGATACGGACAGGGAGGACACTGAAGCTTTCTTT. Protein product: CATSDTDREDTEAFF.

The V call is TRBV18, the J call TRBJ1-6, with D possibly matching TRBD1 (5 bases). V lost 3 bases and J 10 bases, leaving 19 bases between the germline ends. There are 16 residues in the CDR3. CDR1 and CDR2 (germline): KGHSH, LQKENI. The CDR3 loop is CASSPSLARGGSPLHF. CDR3 sequence (DNA): TGTGCCAGCTCACCGTCACTGGCTAGGGGAGGCTCACCCCTCCACTTT.

The CDR3 bases are TGCGCCAGCAGCGAAAAAACAGGGGGCTATTCACCCCTCCACTTT. Its translation is CASSEKTGGYSPLHF. The chain is built from TRBV5-1 and TRBJ1-6; 9 nucleotides match TRBD1. Germline V lookup: CDR1 SGHRS, CDR2 YFSETQ. The CDR3 extends over 15 amino acids. The V and J ends lost 4 bases and 8 bases, in that order; junction bases with no gene match: 7.

On this clone itself: Compared with germline, one end of the junction differs, possibly owing to a read error. CDR3 sequence: CASTESGESYNSPLHF. CDR3 nucleotides: TGTGCCAGCACTGAATCGGGAGAGAGCTATAATTCACCCCTCCACTTT. The chain combines TRBV2 with TRBJ1-6, with D uncertain. There are 16 residues in the CDR3. CDR1 and CDR2 from the germline V gene are SNHLY and FYNNEI. Filled out from reference TRBV2 and TRBJ1-6, the complete variable domain reads EPEVTQTPSHQVTQMGQEVILRCVPISNHLYFYWYRQILGQKVEFLVSFYNNEISEKSEIFDDQFSVERPDGSNFTLKIRSTKLEDSAMYFCASTESGESYNSPLHFGNGTRLTVT.

The rearrangement links TRBV5-4 to TRBJ2-5, with a weak D call TRBD1 (6 bases). V dropped 0 bases and J dropped 3 bases, with 18 bases sitting between them. This CDR3 is built from 17 residues. Germline V gives CDR1 SGHNT, CDR2 YYREEE (reference sequence). This chain's CDR3 is CASSLGGPRGWEETQYF. For the CDR3, the DNA is TGTGCCAGCAGCTTGGGGGGGCCCAGGGGTTGGGAAGAGACCCAGTACTTC.

J is TRBJ1-2 and V is TRBV28; 7 bases line up with TRBD1. Trimming cost V 5 bases and J 4 bases; bases outside gene matches: 4. This CDR3 has 13 amino acids. The germline V gene encodes CDR1 MDHEN and CDR2 SYDVKM. The CDR3 DNA sequence: TGTGCCAGCAGTCTCCGGGACAGCTATGGCTACACCTTC. It encodes CASSLRDSYGYTF.

The rearrangement uses TRBV30 and TRBJ1-2, with D possibly being TRBD1 (5 bases). Per germline, CDR1 GTSNPN and CDR2 SVGIG (reference sequence). The V end was cut by 3 bases, the J end by 11 bases, with 16 bases between. The CDR3 is 12 residues long. The CDR3 region is CAWSAPRRGYTF. In DNA, the CDR3 is TGTGCCTGGAGCGCACCGAGAAGGGGATACACCTTC. Together with reference TRBV30 and TRBJ1-2, the CDR3 gives the full variable domain: SQTIHQWPATLVQPVGSPLSLECTVEGTSNPNLYWYRQAAGRGLQLLFYSVGIGQISSEVPQNLSASRPQDRQFILSSKKLLLSDSGFYLCAWSAPRRGYTFGSGTRLTVV.

The genes are TRBV19 and TRBJ2-3; 10 bases are shared with TRBD2. Germline V gives CDR1 LNHDA, CDR2 SQIVND (reference sequence). After removal of 5 bases from V and 2 bases from J, the junction contained 4 bases not matched to a gene. The CDR3 runs to 15 residues. CDR3 region: CASSPAGGNTDTQYF. CDR3 nucleotide sequence: TGTGCCAGTAGTCCAGCGGGGGGGAACACAGATACGCAGTATTTT.

The V gene is TRBV28, the J gene TRBJ1-1; no reliable D call. The CDR3 has 11 residues. The ends were cut back, 2 bases at V and 5 bases at J, with 3 bases in the middle. Per the germline V gene, CDR1 is MDHEN and CDR2 is SYDVKM. The CDR3 DNA follows: TGTGCCAGCAGTTTACCTACTGAAGCTTTCTTT. Its protein product is CASSLPTEAFF.

The CDR3 coding sequence is TGTGCCTGGACACCTGGGACAGGAGGCACTGAAGCTTTCTTT. The encoded protein is CAWTPGTGGTEAFF. The chain combines TRBV30 with TRBJ1-1, with 8 bases that match TRBD1. This CDR3 spans 14 amino acids. J lost 4 bases, V lost 4 bases, and 8 bases had no gene match. The germline V gene encodes CDR1 GTSNPN and CDR2 SVGIG (reference sequence).

The chain couples TRBV29-1 to TRBJ1-1, with TRBD1 matching over 8 bases. The V and J ends lost 0 bases and 0 bases, in that order; junction bases with no gene match: 6. The CDR3 length is 16 residues. CDR1 is SQVTM, CDR2 ANQGSEA, per germline. CDR3 DNA sequence: TGCAGCGTTGAAGATGACAGGGGACGGGTGAACACTGAAGCTTTCTTT. Protein product: CSVEDDRGRVNTEAFF. The complete variable domain, with remaining parts taken from reference TRBV29-1 and TRBJ1-1, reads SAVISQKPSRDICQRGTSLTIQCQVDSQVTMMFWYRQQPGQSLTLIATANQGSEATYESGFVIDKFPISRPNLTFSTLTVSNMSPEDSSIYLCSVEDDRGRVNTEAFFGQGTRLTVV.